Presented here are 6 T cell receptor beta chains from one specimen sequenced in a study of cytomegalovirus exposure and HLA in healthy donors. Primers included in the PCR were 60 Vbeta and 13 Jbeta primers. The repertoire was sequenced with immunoSEQ multiplex PCR; TCRdb's copy has only in-frame clones and lacks some. The sample contains about 130,000 clones, approximately 87% of which appear only once. The sequenced material came from PBMCs. The source is a woman aged 30 to 39 in good health and CMV-seronegative.

This clone has just one count. The J gene is TRBJ1-5, the V gene TRBV28; D uncertain. Trimming left V 3 bases short and J 1 base short, with 10 bases between. Germline V lookup: CDR1 MDHEN, CDR2 SYDVKM. This CDR3 region has 15 residues. The CDR3 DNA sequence: TGTGCCAGCAGTTTTTACGGGGTAAGCAATCAGCCCCAGCATTTT. Translated: CASSFYGVSNQPQHF.

The chain recombines TRBV27 with TRBJ1-5; D is uncertain. With 8 bases removed from V and 3 bases from J, the gap between germline ends came to 14 bases. The CDR3 is 14 residues long. Germline V CDR1 and CDR2: MNHEY, SMNVEV (reference sequence). The CDR3 sequence is CASARGRANQPQHF. The CDR3, as DNA: TGTGCCAGCGCGCGAGGGAGGGCCAATCAGCCCCAGCATTTT.

This chain links TRBV28 with TRBJ2-4; D possibly corresponds to TRBD2 (5 bases). Per the germline V gene, CDR1 is MDHEN and CDR2 is SYDVKM. This CDR3 is built from 15 residues. Between the trimmed V and J ends, which lost 11 bases and 1 base, there was a span of 18 bases. This chain's CDR3 is CASLSGRGAKNIQYF. The CDR3 DNA sequence: TGTGCCTCGTTGTCGGGGAGAGGGGCCAAAAACATTCAGTACTTC.

The gene calls are TRBV9 and TRBJ1-2; TRBD1 might be the D (6 bases). This CDR3 comprises 14 residues. The V gene lost 3 bases and the J gene lost 3 bases, with 12 bases spanning the gap. CDR1 SGDLS and CDR2 YYNGEE come from the germline V gene. CDR3 bases: TGTGCCAGCAGCGCGGGGGGCCGGCACTATGGCTACACCTTC. This encodes CASSAGGRHYGYTF.

The chain's CDR3 is CASSQGVGGISGEQYF. For the CDR3, the DNA is TGCGCCAGCAGCCAGGGAGTGGGGGGGATTAGTGGCGAGCAGTACTTC. The chain is built from TRBV4-1 and TRBJ2-7, with TRBD2 matching 7 bases. The CDR3 runs to 16 residues. V dropped 3 bases and J dropped 6; count of bases not matched to a gene: 14. CDR1 MGHRA and CDR2 YSYEKL come from the germline V gene.

This rearrangement joins TRBV23-1 to TRBJ1-4; TRBD1 matches at 7 bases. TRBV23-1 is an open reading frame, and its role is uncertain. The V segment lost 7 bases and the J segment 0 bases; nucleotides outside the gene matches: 11. The CDR3 length is 17 residues. The CDR3 loop reads CASTNDRAAATNEKLFF. The CDR3 nucleotides are TGCGCCAGCACCAACGACAGGGCCGCGGCAACTAATGAAAAACTGTTTTTT.